The clone carrying this T cell receptor (beta chain) was seen a single time. The source of the sample is a study of TIL therapy for anti-PD-1-resistant metastatic lung cancer. This was the immunoSEQ v3 assay. Libraries were prepared by immunoSEQ multiplex PCR; TCRdb keeps only in-frame clonotypes and omits some of them. The table has more than 35,000 clones, 70% to 75% seen once; the top ten hold approximately 6%. In germline, CDR1 is MNHEY, CDR2 SMNVEV (reference sequence). The J segment lost 7 bases and the V segment lost 3 bases, leaving 6 bases of the junction unmatched. The CDR3 covers 14 residues. Stated time point: pre-treatment sample, taken before nivolumab and TIL therapy.

The input for sequencing was blood, taken at baseline. The J gene is TRBJ1-2, the V gene TRBV27, with 9 bases identical to TRBD1. This clonotype was sampled from a person aged 25-79 years with non-small cell lung cancer. CDR3 sequence reads: CASSFTGGAGGYTF. In nucleotides, the CDR3 is TGTGCCAGCAGTTTTACAGGGGGCGCGGGTGGCTACACCTTC.